Following are 2 T cell receptor beta chains from one sample sequenced in a study of human T cells and chemical hapten exposure. The time point was: patch test 2, 6 weeks after DPC sensitization. Treatment indicated: therapeutic diphenylcyclopropenone sensitization with weekly scalp DPC. TCRdb re-called the RACE reads through MiXCR, storing one row per CDR3 protein. The repertoire holds about 140,000 distinct CDR3 sequences, 10% to 15% seen once, with under 1.5% in the top ten. Sequencing used whole blood, obtained in connection with sensitization to the hapten diphenylcyclopropenone (DPC). These receptor sequences come from a woman aged 45 to 65 with alopecia areata. Some clones in this sample may be carry-over from other donors' samples.

This clonotype came up many times. The junction departs from germline at one end; a sequencing error may be responsible. The V and J genes are TRBV7-7 and TRBJ2-1, with TRBD2 as a possible D gene (5 bases). This CDR3 comprises 16 residues. CDR1 is SSHAT, CDR2 FNYEAQ, per germline (reference sequence). CDR3 sequence reads: CASSLAVGAAYNEQFF. The CDR3 nucleotides are TGTGCTAGCAGCTTAGCAGTGGGAGCTGCCTACAATGAGCAGTTCTTC.

V is TRBV7-2 and J is TRBJ2-7; 7 bases map to TRBD2. In germline, CDR1 is SGHTA, CDR2 FQGNSA. J was trimmed by 0 bases and V by 5 bases; bases with no gene match: 7. This CDR3 region has 15 residues. CDR3: CASSGGGAISYEQYF. The CDR3 region has the DNA TGTGCCAGCAGCGGGGGAGGGGCCATCTCCTACGAGCAGTACTTC.